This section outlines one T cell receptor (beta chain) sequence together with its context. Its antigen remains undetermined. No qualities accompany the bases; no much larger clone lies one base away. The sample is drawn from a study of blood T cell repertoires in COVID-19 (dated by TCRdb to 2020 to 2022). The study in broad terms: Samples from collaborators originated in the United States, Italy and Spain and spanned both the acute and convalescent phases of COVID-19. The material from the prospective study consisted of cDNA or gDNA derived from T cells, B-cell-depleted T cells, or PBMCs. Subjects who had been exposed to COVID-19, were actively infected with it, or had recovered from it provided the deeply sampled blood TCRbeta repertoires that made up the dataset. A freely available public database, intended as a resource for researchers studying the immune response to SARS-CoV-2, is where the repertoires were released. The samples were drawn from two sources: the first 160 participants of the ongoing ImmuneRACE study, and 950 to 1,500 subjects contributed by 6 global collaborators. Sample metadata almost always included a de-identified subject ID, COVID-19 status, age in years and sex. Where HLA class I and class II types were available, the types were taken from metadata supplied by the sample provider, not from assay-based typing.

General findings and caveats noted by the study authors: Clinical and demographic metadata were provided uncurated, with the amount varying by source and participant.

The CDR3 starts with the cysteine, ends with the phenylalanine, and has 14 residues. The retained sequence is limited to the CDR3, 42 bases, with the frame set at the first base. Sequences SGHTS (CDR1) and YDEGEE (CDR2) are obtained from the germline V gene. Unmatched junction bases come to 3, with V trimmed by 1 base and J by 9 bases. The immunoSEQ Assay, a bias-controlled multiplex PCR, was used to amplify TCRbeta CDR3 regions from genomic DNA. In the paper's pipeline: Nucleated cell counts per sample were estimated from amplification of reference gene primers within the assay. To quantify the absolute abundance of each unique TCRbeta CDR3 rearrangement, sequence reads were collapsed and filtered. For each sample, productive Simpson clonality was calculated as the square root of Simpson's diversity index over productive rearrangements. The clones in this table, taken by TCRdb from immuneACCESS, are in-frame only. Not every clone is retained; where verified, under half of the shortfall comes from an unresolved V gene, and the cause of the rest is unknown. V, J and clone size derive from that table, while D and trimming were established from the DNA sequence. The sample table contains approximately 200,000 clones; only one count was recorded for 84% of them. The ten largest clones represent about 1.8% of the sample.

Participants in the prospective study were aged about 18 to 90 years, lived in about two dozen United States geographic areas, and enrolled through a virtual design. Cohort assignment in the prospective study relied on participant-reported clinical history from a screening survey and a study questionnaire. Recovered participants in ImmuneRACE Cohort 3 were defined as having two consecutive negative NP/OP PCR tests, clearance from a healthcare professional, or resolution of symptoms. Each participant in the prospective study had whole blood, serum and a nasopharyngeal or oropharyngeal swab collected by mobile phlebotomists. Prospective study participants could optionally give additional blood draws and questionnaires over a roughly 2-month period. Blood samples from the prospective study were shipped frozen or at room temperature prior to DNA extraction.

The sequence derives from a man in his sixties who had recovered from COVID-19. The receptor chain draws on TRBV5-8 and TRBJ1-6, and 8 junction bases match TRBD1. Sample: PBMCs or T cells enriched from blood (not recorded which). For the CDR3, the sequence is CASSLTDRASPLHF. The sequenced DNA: TGTGCCAGCAGCTTGACGGACAGGGCTTCACCCCTCCACTTT.